Following are 23 T cell receptor beta chains from one sample sequenced in a study of sequential checkpoint blockade in melanoma. Documented treatment: randomized to nivolumab then ipilimumab (arm A) or the reverse (arm B). The table came from immunoSEQ multiplex PCR; TCRdb's copy has only in-frame clones and leaves some out. Of over 5,500 clones listed, roughly a fifth are singletons. The sequenced sample was tumor tissue (inferred from file names), obtained from a patient given nivolumab and ipilimumab in sequence. Receptors originate from a human donor with melanoma.

The chain carries TRBV11-3 and TRBJ2-2; 7 nucleotides match TRBD1. Trimming removed 7 bases from V and 2 bases from J; junction bases left unmatched: 7. The CDR3 totals 15 residues. CDR1 SGHNT and CDR2 YENEEA come from the germline V gene. DNA for the CDR3: TGTGCCAGCAAAAGGGACAGACTAAACACCGGGGAGCTGTTTTTT. It encodes CASKRDRLNTGELFF.

The V and J genes are TRBV19 and TRBJ1-5, with D maybe TRBD1 (5 bases). Germline CDR1 and CDR2: LNHDA and SQIVND (reference sequence). This CDR3 contains 13 residues. The V end lost 11 bases, the J end lost 4 bases, and 15 bases lay between the germline ends. The CDR3 here is CAVGGPLNQPQHF. The DNA for the CDR3 is TGTGCCGTGGGGGGTCCCCTAAATCAGCCCCAGCATTTT.

The sample holds a few counts of this clone. This CDR3 reads CASSDCPSLLVDNEKLFF. CDR3 in DNA: TGTGCCAGCAGTGACTGTCCAAGTCTCCTAGTCGACAATGAAAAACTGTTTTTT. The chain couples TRBV6-8 to TRBJ1-4; D gene ambiguous. The CDR3 is made up of 18 amino acids. V was cut by 5 bases and J by 5 bases, with 24 bases left in between. Germline V CDR1 and CDR2: MNHGY, SAAAGT.

The chain couples TRBV15 to TRBJ2-6, with D hard to call. The V gene's germline CDR1 is LNHNV and CDR2 YYDKDF (reference sequence). Trimming left V 5 bases short and J 0 bases short, with 11 bases between. The CDR3 has 16 residues. CDR3 amino acids: CATSDSFLSGANVLTF. Here the CDR3 DNA reads TGTGCCACCAGCGATTCCTTCCTCTCTGGGGCCAACGTCCTGACTTTC.

The chain recombines TRBV10-2 with TRBJ1-2; D is perhaps TRBD1 (6 bases). This CDR3 contains 14 residues. Germline loops: CDR1 WSHSY, CDR2 SAAADI. V was pared by 3 bases and J by 0 bases, with 8 bases between. The chain's CDR3 is CASSETGSNYGYTF. Written as DNA, the CDR3 is TGCGCCAGCAGTGAAACAGGGTCTAACTATGGCTACACCTTC.

V usage is TRBV6-8 and J usage is TRBJ2-5; possible D gene TRBD1, 5 bases. CDR1 is MNHGY and CDR2 is SAAAGT in the germline V gene. This CDR3 is 16 amino acids long. Trimming cost V 6 bases and J 0 bases, with 17 bases left between them. The CDR3 sequence is CASSNSPDKYQETQYF. For the CDR3, the DNA is TGTGCCAGCAGCAACTCCCCGGACAAGTACCAAGAGACCCAGTACTTC.

The rearrangement uses TRBV11-3 and TRBJ2-7; 11 bases match TRBD1. Germline loops: CDR1 SGHNT, CDR2 YENEEA. This CDR3 has 15 amino acids. V lost 2 bases and J lost 3; bases outside the gene matches: 3. This chain's CDR3 is CASSLYGTGGYEQYF. The DNA for the CDR3 is TGTGCCAGCAGCTTATACGGGACAGGGGGCTACGAGCAGTACTTC.

This clone was detected only a few times. V is TRBV12-5 and J is TRBJ2-1, with D possibly matching TRBD2 (5 bases). Germline V lookup: CDR1 LGHNT, CDR2 FRNRAP. CDR3 size: 11 residues. The CDR3 coding sequence is TGTGCCAGCGGAATAGCATGGGAGCAGTTCTTC. Translated: CASGIAWEQFF.

Many counts were recorded for this clone. V is TRBV7-1 and J is TRBJ1-1; D remains unclear. TRBV7-1 is an open reading frame whose function is uncertain. The ends were cut back, 4 bases at V and 0 bases at J, with 6 bases in the middle. CDR3 length: 13 residues. CDR3 loop: CASSLIVNTEAFF. The CDR3 DNA sequence: TGTGCCAGCAGCTTAATAGTGAACACTGAAGCTTTCTTT.

This sequence joins TRBV5-1 and TRBJ2-3, with 9 nucleotides matching TRBD2. With 3 bases clipped from V and 2 bases from J, the junction kept 7 bases outside the gene matches. In germline, CDR1 is SGHRS, CDR2 YFSETQ. This CDR3 region has 16 residues. CDR3 DNA sequence: TGCGCCAGCAGCTCACTTAGCGGGAGCGTCACAGATACGCAGTATTTT. The encoded protein is CASSSLSGSVTDTQYF.

This clone counts as medium-sized. This chain links TRBV11-3 with TRBJ2-3, with TRBD2 as a possible D gene (6 bases). Trimming shortened V by 5 bases and J by 3 bases, and 18 bases separated the two germline ends. CDR1 is SGHNT and CDR2 is YENEEA in the germline V gene. CDR3 length: 16 residues. Written as DNA, the CDR3 is TGTGCCAGCAGCCCACTCGGGACTGCATGGACAGATACGCAGTATTTT. This gives the protein CASSPLGTAWTDTQYF.

This sequence joins TRBV11-3 and TRBJ1-1; no clear D. Germline lookup yields CDR1 SGHNT and CDR2 YENEEA. Trimming shortened V by 5 bases and J by 6 bases, and 16 bases separated the two germline ends. The CDR3 runs 14 residues. The CDR3 here is CASSRLLGRAEAFF. The CDR3 DNA is TGTGCCAGCAGCCGATTGTTGGGAAGAGCTGAAGCTTTCTTT. The complete variable domain, with remaining parts taken from reference TRBV11-3 and TRBJ1-1, reads EAGVVQSPRYKIIEKKQPVAFWCNPISGHNTLYWYLQNLGQGPELLIRYENEEAVDDSQLPKDRFSAERLKGVDSTLKIQPAELGDSAVYLCASSRLLGRAEAFFGQGTRLTVV.

This clone was observed a handful of times. The J gene is TRBJ2-3, the V gene TRBV7-5; the D segment call TRBD2 is taken from the table without a DNA check. TRBV7-5 is assigned pseudogene status. This CDR3 region has 16 residues. The CDR3 region has the DNA TGTGCCAGCAGCGCCAGACTAGCGGGAGGCACAGATACGCAGTATTTT. Translation gives CASSARLAGGTDTQYF.

The chain uses TRBV18 and TRBJ1-5, with TRBD1 matching over 7 bases. The V and J ends lost 2 bases and 2 bases, in that order; junction bases with no gene match: 3. Germline lookup yields CDR1 KGHSH and CDR2 LQKENI. This CDR3 comprises 15 residues. DNA for the CDR3: TGTGCCAGCTCACCAGAGGGGGCTGGCAATCAGCCCCAGCATTTT. Protein product: CASSPEGAGNQPQHF.

This clone was counted between two and nine times. V and J are TRBV5-1 and TRBJ1-1; D gene unclear. V gave up 9 bases and J gave up 0 bases, with 18 bases separating them. The CDR3 runs to 15 residues. CDR1 is SGHRS and CDR2 is YFSETQ in the germline V gene. CDR3 bases: TGCGCCACGCGAGAAGGTCCTTTCATGAACACTGAAGCTTTCTTT. It encodes CATREGPFMNTEAFF.

By share, this clone counts as medium-sized. V gene TRBV11-3 combines with J gene TRBJ1-5; 9 bases agree with TRBD1. Trimming at V came to 1 base and at J to 3 bases, leaving 4 bases not matched to a gene. The germline gives CDR1 SGHNT, CDR2 YENEEA. This CDR3 spans 16 amino acids. The CDR3: CASSLGRDRANQPQHF. Here the CDR3 DNA reads TGTGCCAGCAGCTTAGGAAGGGACAGGGCCAATCAGCCCCAGCATTTT.

This clone has a handful of counts. The genes are TRBV11-3 and TRBJ2-1, with TRBD1 matching over 7 bases. Germline-derived CDR1 and CDR2 are SGHNT and YENEEA. The CDR3 is 16 residues long. Trimming at V came to 4 bases and at J to 0 bases, leaving 6 bases not matched to a gene. CDR3 residues: CASSWPGGSSYNEQFF. The CDR3, as DNA: TGTGCCAGCAGCTGGCCAGGGGGAAGCTCCTACAATGAGCAGTTCTTC.

This chain links TRBV14 with TRBJ2-3; D possibly corresponds to TRBD2 (6 bases). The germline CDR1 and CDR2 sequences are SGHDN and FVKESK. The CDR3 runs to 15 residues. Trimming removed 2 bases at V and 0 bases at J, with 9 bases between. The CDR3 loop is CASSQLGSSTDTQYF. CDR3 nucleotides: TGTGCCAGCAGCCAACTCGGGAGTAGCACAGATACGCAGTATTTT.

This clone has a handful of counts. The chain uses TRBV6-8 and TRBJ1-5; perhaps TRBD1 as D (5 bases). The CDR3 runs 18 residues. Per the germline V gene, CDR1 is MNHGY and CDR2 is SAAAGT. Deletions cut 8 bases from V and 1 base from J, with 24 bases between. The CDR3 sequence: CASFYGAGSAGSNQPQHF. The CDR3 DNA reads TGTGCCAGCTTTTACGGGGCAGGGTCGGCGGGGAGCAATCAGCCCCAGCATTTT.

By its share, this clone is medium-sized. The gene calls are TRBV11-3 and TRBJ2-1; 7 nucleotides match TRBD2. This CDR3 region has 15 residues. V shed 1 base and J 7 bases; nucleotides not matched to a gene: 7. In germline, CDR1 is SGHNT, CDR2 YENEEA. DNA of the CDR3: TGTGCCAGCAGCTTAGGTCGCGGGAGAAAAAATGAGCAGTTCTTC. Translation gives CASSLGRGRKNEQFF.

This clone was seen repeatedly, ten times or more. The rearrangement joins TRBV19 to TRBJ1-1, with unresolved D. This CDR3 region has 13 residues. CDR1 is LNHDA and CDR2 is SQIVND in the germline V gene (reference sequence). The germline V and J ends were trimmed by 9 bases and 1 base, with 12 bases remaining between them. The CDR3 DNA is TGTGCCAGCTGCAGCGCTACGAACACTGAAGCTTTCTTT. Translating it yields CASCSATNTEAFF.

The chain links TRBV9 to TRBJ1-4; TRBD1 matches at 8 bases. The CDR3 spans 15 residues. Germline loops: CDR1 SGDLS, CDR2 YYNGEE. V shed 4 bases and J 8 bases; nucleotides not matched to a gene: 10. The CDR3 sequence: CASSPPTGASEKLFF. The CDR3 DNA follows: TGTGCCAGCAGCCCTCCGACAGGGGCGTCCGAAAAACTGTTTTTT.

The V gene is TRBV10-2, the J gene TRBJ2-7; 8 nucleotides agree with TRBD2. Germline V lookup: CDR1 WSHSY, CDR2 SAAADI. This CDR3 has 14 residues. Germline trimming cut 7 bases from V and 2 bases from J; bases unmatched to any gene: 7. This CDR3 is CASIGGAGTYEQYF. The CDR3 DNA follows: TGCGCCAGCATCGGGGGGGCGGGGACCTACGAGCAGTACTTC.